This TCR beta chain was documented in a study of blood T cell repertoires in COVID-19 (dated by TCRdb to the early 2020s). A note on the overall study: Collaborator samples came from the United States, Italy and Spain and covered acute and convalescent phases of COVID-19. The dataset comprised deeply sampled blood TCRbeta repertoires from subjects exposed to, actively infected with, or recovered from COVID-19. The repertoires were released in a freely available public database intended as a resource for research on the immune response to SARS-CoV-2. Where available, HLA class I and class II types were obtained from metadata supplied by the sample provider rather than from assay-based typing. Samples were obtained from the ongoing ImmuneRACE study (first 160 participants) and from 1,000 to 1,500 subjects provided by 6 global collaborators. The material from the prospective study consisted of cDNA or gDNA derived from T cells, B-cell-depleted T cells, or PBMCs. The sample metadata nearly always contained a de-identified subject ID, COVID-19 status, age in years and sex. Findings and caveats that apply to the study as a whole: Clinical and demographic metadata were provided uncurated, with the amount varying by source and participant.

Only one count was recorded for this clone. Its cognate antigen has yet to be identified. Base qualities are missing; no much larger clone stands one base away. The CDR3 goes from the cysteine to the phenylalanine over 17 residues. The sequence is cut down to CDR3 DNA, 51 bases in frame from base 1. V is pruned by 0 bases and J by 0 bases, leaving 7 bases of the junction without a gene match. From the germline V gene, CDR1 is LGHNA and CDR2 is YNFKEQ. Each collaborating institution followed its own protocols to collect whole blood in K2EDTA tubes. For TCRbeta analysis, collaborators shipped samples as frozen whole blood, isolated PBMCs, or DNA extracted from either of those sample types. TCRbeta CDR3 regions were amplified from genomic DNA by means of the immunoSEQ Assay, a bias-controlled multiplex PCR. On the study's bioinformatics: The number of nucleated cells in each sample was estimated from the amplification of reference gene primers within the assay. To quantify the absolute abundance of each unique TCRbeta CDR3 rearrangement, sequence reads were collapsed and filtered. For each sample, productive Simpson clonality was calculated as the square root of Simpson's diversity index over productive rearrangements. Held by TCRdb, this immuneACCESS table contains in-frame sequences only and omits some clones. Under half of the omission traces to an unresolved V gene where checked; the cause of the rest is unknown. For V, J and clone size, that table is used; D and trimming come from the DNA. The sample contains about 74,000 clones, about 80% of them found a single time. The leading ten clones occupy 15% to 18% of the sample.

This sequence originates from a human donor in a cohort sampled during active COVID-19. The source material was peripheral blood. The receptor chain draws on TRBV4-2 and TRBJ2-7; 8 of the junction bases match TRBD1. The sequence in DNA is TGTGCCAGCAGCCAAGAGTTAGTGGGACAGGTCTCCTACGAGCAGTACTTC. It specifies CASSQELVGQVSYEQYF.